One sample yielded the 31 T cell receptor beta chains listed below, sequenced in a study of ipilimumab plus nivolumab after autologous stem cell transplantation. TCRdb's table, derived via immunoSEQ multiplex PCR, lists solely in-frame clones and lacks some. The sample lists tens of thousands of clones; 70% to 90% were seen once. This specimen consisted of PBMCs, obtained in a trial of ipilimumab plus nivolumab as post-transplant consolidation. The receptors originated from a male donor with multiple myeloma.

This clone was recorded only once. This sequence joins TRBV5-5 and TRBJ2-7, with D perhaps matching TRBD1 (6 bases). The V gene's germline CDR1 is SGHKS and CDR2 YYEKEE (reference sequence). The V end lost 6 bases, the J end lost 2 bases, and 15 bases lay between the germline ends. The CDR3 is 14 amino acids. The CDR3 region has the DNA TGTGCCAGCACTCCACGACAGGCAGCCTACGAGCAGTACTTC. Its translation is CASTPRQAAYEQYF.

In nucleotides, the CDR3 is TGTGCCATCAGACAGACAGGGGGCGTCAACGAGCAGTACTTC. It translates to CAIRQTGGVNEQYF. The chain employs TRBV10-3 and TRBJ2-7, with TRBD1 identical over 10 bases. CDR1 is ENHRY, CDR2 SYGVKD, per germline. The length of the CDR3 is 14 residues. After removal of 6 bases from V and 5 bases from J, the junction contained 7 bases not matched to a gene.

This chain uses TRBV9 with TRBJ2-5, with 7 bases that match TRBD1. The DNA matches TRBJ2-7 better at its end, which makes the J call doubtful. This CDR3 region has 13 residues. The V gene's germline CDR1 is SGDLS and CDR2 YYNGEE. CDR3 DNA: TGTGCCAGCAACCGGGACAGTGGAACCGAGCAGTACTTC. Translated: CASNRDSGTEQYF.

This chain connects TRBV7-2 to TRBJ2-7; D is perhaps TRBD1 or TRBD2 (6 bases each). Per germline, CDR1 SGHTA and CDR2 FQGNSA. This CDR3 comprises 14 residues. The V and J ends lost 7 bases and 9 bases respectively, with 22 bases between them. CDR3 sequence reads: CASKGEGGPQVQYF. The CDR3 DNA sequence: TGTGCCAGCAAAGGAGAGGGGGGCCCCCAAGTGCAGTACTTC.

As DNA, the CDR3 is TGTGCCAGTAGCTGGCCGCCGGGAACTGAAGCTTTCTTT. Translating it yields CASSWPPGTEAFF. V gene TRBV19 combines with J gene TRBJ1-1; no definite D call. Trimming pared 6 bases from V and 5 bases from J, leaving 13 bases between. The CDR3 has 13 residues. CDR1 LNHDA and CDR2 SQIVND come from the germline V gene (reference sequence).

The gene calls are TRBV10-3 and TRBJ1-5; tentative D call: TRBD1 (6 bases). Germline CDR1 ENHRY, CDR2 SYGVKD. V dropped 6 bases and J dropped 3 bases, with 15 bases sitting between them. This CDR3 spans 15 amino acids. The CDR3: CAIRAGRDTNQPQHF. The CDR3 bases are TGTGCCATCAGGGCGGGCAGGGACACCAATCAGCCCCAGCATTTT.

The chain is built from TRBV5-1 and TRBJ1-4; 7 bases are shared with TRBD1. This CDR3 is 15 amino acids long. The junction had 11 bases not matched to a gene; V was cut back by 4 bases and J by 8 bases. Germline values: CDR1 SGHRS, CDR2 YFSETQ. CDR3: CASSSSGGGEEKLFF. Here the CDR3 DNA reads TGCGCCAGCAGCAGCTCAGGGGGAGGGGAGGAAAAACTGTTTTTT.

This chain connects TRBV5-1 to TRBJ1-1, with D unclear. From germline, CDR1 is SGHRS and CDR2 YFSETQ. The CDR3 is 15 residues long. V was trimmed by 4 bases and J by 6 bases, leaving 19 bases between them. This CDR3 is CASSRTTMGTAEAFF. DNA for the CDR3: TGCGCCAGCAGCCGGACGACCATGGGAACGGCTGAAGCTTTCTTT.

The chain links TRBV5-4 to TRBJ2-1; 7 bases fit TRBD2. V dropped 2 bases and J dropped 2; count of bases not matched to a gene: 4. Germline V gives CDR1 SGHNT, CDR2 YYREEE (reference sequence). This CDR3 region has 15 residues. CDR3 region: CASSFSGYAYNEQFF. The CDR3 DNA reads TGTGCCAGCAGCTTTAGCGGGTATGCCTACAATGAGCAGTTCTTC.

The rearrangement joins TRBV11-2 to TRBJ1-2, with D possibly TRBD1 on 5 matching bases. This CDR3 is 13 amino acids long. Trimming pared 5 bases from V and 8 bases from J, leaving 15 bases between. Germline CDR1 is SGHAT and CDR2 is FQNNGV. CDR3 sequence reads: CASSLPGGGGYTF. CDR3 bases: TGTGCCAGCAGCCTCCCCGGGGGAGGGGGCTACACCTTC.

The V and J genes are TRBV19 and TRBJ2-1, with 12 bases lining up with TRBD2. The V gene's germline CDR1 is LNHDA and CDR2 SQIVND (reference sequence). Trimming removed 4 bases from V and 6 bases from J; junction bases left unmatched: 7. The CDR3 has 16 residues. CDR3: CASSTWTSGVGNEQFF. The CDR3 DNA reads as TGTGCCAGTAGTACCTGGACTAGCGGGGTTGGCAATGAGCAGTTCTTC. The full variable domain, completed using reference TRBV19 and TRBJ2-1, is DGGITQSPKYLFRKEGQNVTLSCEQNLNHDAMYWYRQDPGQGLRLIYYSQIVNDFQKGDIAEGYSVSREKKESFPLTVTSAQKNPTAFYLCASSTWTSGVGNEQFFGPGTRLTVL.

CDR3 region: CAWSGDRGFEQYF. As DNA, the CDR3 is TGTGCCTGGAGTGGGGACAGAGGCTTCGAGCAGTACTTC. This chain links TRBV30 with TRBJ2-7; the match to TRBD1 covers 7 bases. CDR3 length: 13 residues. V lost 1 base and J lost 6; bases outside the gene matches: 6. Germline assignment: CDR1 GTSNPN and CDR2 SVGIG (reference sequence).

DNA for the CDR3: TGTGCCAGCAGCCAAGATAACAGGCTGGGTGTTGGGTCATTGAACACTGAAGCTTTCTTT. As protein: CASSQDNRLGVGSLNTEAFF. The chain carries TRBV14 and TRBJ1-1, with a possible D match to TRBD1 (5 bases). CDR1 is SGHDN and CDR2 is FVKESK in the germline V gene. Deletions cut 0 bases from V and 0 bases from J, with 23 bases between. The CDR3 runs 20 residues.

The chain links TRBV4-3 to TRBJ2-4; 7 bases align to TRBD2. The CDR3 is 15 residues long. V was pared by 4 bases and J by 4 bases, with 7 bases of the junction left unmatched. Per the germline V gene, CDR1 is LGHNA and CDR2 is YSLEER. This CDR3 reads CASSRRGVEKNIQYF. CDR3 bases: TGCGCCAGCAGCCGCCGGGGGGTAGAAAAAAACATTCAGTACTTC.

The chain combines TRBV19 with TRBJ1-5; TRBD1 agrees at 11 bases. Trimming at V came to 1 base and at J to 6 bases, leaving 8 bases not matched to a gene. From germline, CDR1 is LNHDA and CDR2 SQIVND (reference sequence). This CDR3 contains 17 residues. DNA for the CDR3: TGTGCCAGTAGTATAGTGGACAGGGGGCGATCGGGTCAGCCCCAGCATTTT. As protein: CASSIVDRGRSGQPQHF.

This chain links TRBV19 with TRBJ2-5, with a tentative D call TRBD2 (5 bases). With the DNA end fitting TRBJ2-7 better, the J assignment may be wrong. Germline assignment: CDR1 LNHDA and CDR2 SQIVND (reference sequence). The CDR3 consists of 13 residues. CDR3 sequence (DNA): TGTGCCAGTAGTATAGGAGGGTCCTACGAGCAGTACTTC. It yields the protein CASSIGGSYEQYF.

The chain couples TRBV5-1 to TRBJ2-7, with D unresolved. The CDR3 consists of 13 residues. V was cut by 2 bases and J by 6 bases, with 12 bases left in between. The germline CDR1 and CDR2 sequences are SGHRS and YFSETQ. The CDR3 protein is CASSLGSPLEQYF. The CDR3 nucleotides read TGCGCCAGCAGCTTAGGTTCCCCTCTCGAGCAGTACTTC.

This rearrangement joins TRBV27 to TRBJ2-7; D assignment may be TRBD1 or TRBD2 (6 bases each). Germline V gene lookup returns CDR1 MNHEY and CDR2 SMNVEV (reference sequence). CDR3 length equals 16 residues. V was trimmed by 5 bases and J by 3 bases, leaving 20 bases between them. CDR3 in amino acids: CASSRFSGASDYEQYF. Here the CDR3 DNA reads TGTGCCAGCAGTCGATTCTCGGGGGCTTCAGACTACGAGCAGTACTTC.

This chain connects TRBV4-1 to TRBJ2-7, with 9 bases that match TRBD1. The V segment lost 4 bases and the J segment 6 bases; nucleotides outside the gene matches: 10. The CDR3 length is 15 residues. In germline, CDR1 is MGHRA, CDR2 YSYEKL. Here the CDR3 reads CASSRSNRGPGEQYF. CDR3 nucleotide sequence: TGCGCCAGCAGCCGGTCGAACAGGGGGCCTGGCGAGCAGTACTTC.

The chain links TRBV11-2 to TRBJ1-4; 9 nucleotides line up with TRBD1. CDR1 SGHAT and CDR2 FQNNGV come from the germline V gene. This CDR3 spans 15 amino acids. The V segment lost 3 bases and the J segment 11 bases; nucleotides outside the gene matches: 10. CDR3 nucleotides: TGTGCCAGCAGCTTCACGAGAGGACAGGGGCGGAAACTGTTTTTT. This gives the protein CASSFTRGQGRKLFF.

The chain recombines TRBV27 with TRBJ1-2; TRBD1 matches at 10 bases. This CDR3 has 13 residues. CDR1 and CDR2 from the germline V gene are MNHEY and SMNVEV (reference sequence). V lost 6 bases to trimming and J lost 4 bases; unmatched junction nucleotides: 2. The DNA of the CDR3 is TGTGCCAGCAGGACAGGGGGCATCTATGGCTACACCTTC. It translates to CASRTGGIYGYTF.

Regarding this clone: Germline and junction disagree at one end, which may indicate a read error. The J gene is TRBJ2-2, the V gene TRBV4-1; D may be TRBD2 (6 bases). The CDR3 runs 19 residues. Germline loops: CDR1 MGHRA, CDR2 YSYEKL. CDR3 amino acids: CASSQGPLRREINTGGLFF. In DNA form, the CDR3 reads TGCGCCAGCAGCCAAGGCCCCCTTCGGAGGGAGATTAACACCGGGGGGCTGTTTTTT.

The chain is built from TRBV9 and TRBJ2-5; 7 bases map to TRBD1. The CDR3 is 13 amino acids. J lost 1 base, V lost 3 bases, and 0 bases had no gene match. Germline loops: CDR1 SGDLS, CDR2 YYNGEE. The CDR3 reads CASSAGGQETQYF. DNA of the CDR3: TGTGCCAGCAGCGCAGGGGGCCAAGAGACCCAGTACTTC.

DNA of the CDR3: TGTGCCAGCAGCGACCGGGTGGGTGGAAACACCATATATTTT. This codes for CASSDRVGGNTIYF. V usage is TRBV2 and J usage is TRBJ1-3; the D is unclear. This CDR3 spans 14 amino acids. Between the trimmed V and J ends, which lost 6 bases and 3 bases, there was a span of 12 bases. Germline CDR1 is SNHLY and CDR2 is FYNNEI.

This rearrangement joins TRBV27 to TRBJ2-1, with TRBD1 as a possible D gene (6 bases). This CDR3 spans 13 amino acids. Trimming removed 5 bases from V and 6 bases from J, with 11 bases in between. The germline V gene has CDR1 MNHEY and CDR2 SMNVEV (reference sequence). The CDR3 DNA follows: TGTGCCAGCAGTGGTACAGGGTTCAATGAGCAGTTCTTC. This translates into CASSGTGFNEQFF.

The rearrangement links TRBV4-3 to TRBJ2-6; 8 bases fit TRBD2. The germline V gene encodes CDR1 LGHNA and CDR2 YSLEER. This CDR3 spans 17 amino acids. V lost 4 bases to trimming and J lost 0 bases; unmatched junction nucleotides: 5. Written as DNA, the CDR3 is TGCGCCAGCAGCCGGGGACTAGGGAACTCTGGGGCCAACGTCCTGACTTTC. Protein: CASSRGLGNSGANVLTF.

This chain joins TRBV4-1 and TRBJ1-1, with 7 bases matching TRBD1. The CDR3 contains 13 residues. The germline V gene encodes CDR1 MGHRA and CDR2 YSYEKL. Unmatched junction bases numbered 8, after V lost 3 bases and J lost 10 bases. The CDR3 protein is CASSQEDRVIAFF. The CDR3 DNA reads TGCGCCAGCAGCCAGGAAGACAGGGTTATAGCTTTCTTT.

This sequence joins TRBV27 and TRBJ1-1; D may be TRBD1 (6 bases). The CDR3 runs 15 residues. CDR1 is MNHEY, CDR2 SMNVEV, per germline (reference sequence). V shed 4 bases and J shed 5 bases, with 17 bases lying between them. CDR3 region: CASSWPGQGKTEAFF. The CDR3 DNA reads TGTGCCAGCAGTTGGCCGGGGCAGGGGAAAACTGAAGCTTTCTTT.

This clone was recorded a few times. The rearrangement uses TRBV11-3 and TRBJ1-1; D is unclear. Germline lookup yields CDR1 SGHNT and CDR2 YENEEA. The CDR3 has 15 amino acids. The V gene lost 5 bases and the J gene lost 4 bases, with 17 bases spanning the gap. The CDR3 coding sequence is TGTGCCAGCAGCCCGTCCCCGGGAGAGGTCACTGAAGCTTTCTTT. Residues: CASSPSPGEVTEAFF.

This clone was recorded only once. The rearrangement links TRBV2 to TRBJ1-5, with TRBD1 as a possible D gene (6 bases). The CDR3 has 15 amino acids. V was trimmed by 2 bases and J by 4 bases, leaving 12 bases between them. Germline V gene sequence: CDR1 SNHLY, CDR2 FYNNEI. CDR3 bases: TGTGCCAGCAGTGAAATGGGGACAAGTAATCAGCCCCAGCATTTT. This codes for CASSEMGTSNQPQHF.

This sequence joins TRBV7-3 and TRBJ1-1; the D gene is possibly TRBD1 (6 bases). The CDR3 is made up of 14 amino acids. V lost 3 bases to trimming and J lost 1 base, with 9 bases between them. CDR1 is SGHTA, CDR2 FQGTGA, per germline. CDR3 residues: CASSLQGPNTEAFF. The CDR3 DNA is TGTGCCAGCAGCTTGCAGGGGCCGAACACTGAAGCTTTCTTT.